Listed here are 8 T cell receptor beta chains from one sample, sequenced in a study of blood T cell repertoires in COVID-19. This table comes from immunoSEQ multiplex PCR, and its TCRdb copy is limited to in-frame clones, with some not included. Among hundreds of thousands of clones listed, around nine tenths were seen once. The sequenced sample consisted of PBMCs or T cells enriched from blood (not recorded which). These receptor sequences come from a woman aged 55-70 years who had recovered from COVID-19.

This clone was observed once. This sequence joins TRBV14 and TRBJ1-2; D possibly corresponds to TRBD1 (6 bases). The germline V and J ends were trimmed by 2 bases and 4 bases, with 11 bases remaining between them. Germline assignment: CDR1 SGHDN and CDR2 FVKESK. The CDR3 has 14 amino acids. The CDR3 loop reads CASSQQSTGYGYTF. CDR3 coding DNA: TGTGCCAGCAGCCAACAGTCGACAGGCTATGGCTACACCTTC.

V gene TRBV10-3 combines with J gene TRBJ2-5, with 8 bases identical to TRBD2. This CDR3 has 15 amino acids. Germline lookup yields CDR1 ENHRY and CDR2 SYGVKD. Trimming removed 0 bases from V and 3 bases from J; junction bases left unmatched: 3. The CDR3 is CAISESIGREETQYF. The CDR3, as DNA: TGTGCCATCAGTGAGTCGATCGGGAGGGAAGAGACCCAGTACTTC.

V gene TRBV2 combines with J gene TRBJ2-3; D call uncertain. This CDR3 has 12 residues. Germline CDR1 and CDR2: SNHLY and FYNNEI. V lost 4 bases and J 3 bases, leaving 5 bases between the germline ends. The DNA of the CDR3 is TGTGCCAGCAGTGGTTATACAGATACGCAGTATTTT. This gives the protein CASSGYTDTQYF. Full variable domain (outside the CDR3, taken from reference TRBV2 and TRBJ2-3): EPEVTQTPSHQVTQMGQEVILRCVPISNHLYFYWYRQILGQKVEFLVSFYNNEISEKSEIFDDQFSVERPDGSNFTLKIRSTKLEDSAMYFCASSGYTDTQYFGPGTRLTVL.

J is TRBJ2-2 and V is TRBV10-3, with D perhaps TRBD1 (5 bases). Deletions cut 6 bases from V and 3 bases from J, with 11 bases between. Germline CDR1 ENHRY, CDR2 SYGVKD. The CDR3 totals 14 residues. CDR3 DNA: TGTGCCATCAGGGACACCATGTACACCGGGGAGCTGTTTTTT. This sequence encodes CAIRDTMYTGELFF.

This clone has more than one count but fewer than ten. The gene calls are TRBV6-5 and TRBJ1-2, with D tentatively TRBD1 (6 bases). CDR3 length equals 13 residues. Germline V CDR1 and CDR2: MNHEY, SVGAGI. Deletions cut 6 bases from V and 8 bases from J, with 16 bases between. The CDR3 DNA follows: TGTGCCAGCAGCCTACAGGGCCCCCGGGGCTACACCTTC. Translating gives CASSLQGPRGYTF.

The genes are TRBV30 and TRBJ1-4; 10 nucleotides match TRBD1. This CDR3 spans 13 amino acids. Looked up from germline, CDR1 is GTSNPN and CDR2 is SVGIG (reference sequence). Trimming took 4 bases from V and 8 from J; bases not matched to a gene: 4. CDR3 nucleotides: TGTGCCTGGAAGGACAGGGGGAGAGAAAAACTGTTTTTT. Translation: CAWKDRGREKLFF.

The CDR3 DNA sequence: TGCGCCAGCAGCTTTAGAGATGTCGGTGAGCAGTTCTTC. This gives the protein CASSFRDVGEQFF. The V gene is TRBV5-1, the J gene TRBJ2-1; D unresolved. Germline CDR1 SGHRS, CDR2 YFSETQ. CDR3 size: 13 residues. The V and J ends lost 2 bases and 9 bases respectively, with 12 bases between them.

V and J are TRBV30 and TRBJ2-3; TRBD1 matches 7 bases. V gave up 4 bases and J gave up 7 bases; unmatched junction bases: 2. Germline lookup yields CDR1 GTSNPN and CDR2 SVGIG (reference sequence). CDR3 length: 11 residues. The CDR3 sequence is CAWNRGYTQYF. CDR3 nucleotides: TGTGCCTGGAACAGGGGATATACGCAGTATTTT.